This TCR beta chain comes out of a study of OX40 agonist ivuxolimab in advanced cancers. Study overall: Partial responses occurred in Three dose-escalation patients, one with hepatocellular carcinoma and two with cutaneous melanoma.

TCRdb's table, derived via immunoSEQ multiplex PCR, lists solely in-frame clones and lacks some. The profile shows about 110,000 clones, roughly nine tenths of them singletons. With 2 bases removed from V and 3 bases from J, the gap between germline ends came to 6 bases. The CDR3 consists of 13 residues. Germline CDR1 reads LGHNA; CDR2 reads YNFKEQ. Sequencing used CD4+ or CD8+ T cells sorted from blood, obtained in a trial of the OX40 agonist ivuxolimab. This chain links TRBV4-2 with TRBJ2-3; D is undetermined. The clonotype was recovered from an adult with an advanced solid tumor such as melanoma, head and neck, liver or kidney cancer. The CDR3 reads CASSQKTTDTQYF. Written as DNA, the CDR3 is TGTGCCAGCAGCCAAAAAACGACAGATACGCAGTATTTT.